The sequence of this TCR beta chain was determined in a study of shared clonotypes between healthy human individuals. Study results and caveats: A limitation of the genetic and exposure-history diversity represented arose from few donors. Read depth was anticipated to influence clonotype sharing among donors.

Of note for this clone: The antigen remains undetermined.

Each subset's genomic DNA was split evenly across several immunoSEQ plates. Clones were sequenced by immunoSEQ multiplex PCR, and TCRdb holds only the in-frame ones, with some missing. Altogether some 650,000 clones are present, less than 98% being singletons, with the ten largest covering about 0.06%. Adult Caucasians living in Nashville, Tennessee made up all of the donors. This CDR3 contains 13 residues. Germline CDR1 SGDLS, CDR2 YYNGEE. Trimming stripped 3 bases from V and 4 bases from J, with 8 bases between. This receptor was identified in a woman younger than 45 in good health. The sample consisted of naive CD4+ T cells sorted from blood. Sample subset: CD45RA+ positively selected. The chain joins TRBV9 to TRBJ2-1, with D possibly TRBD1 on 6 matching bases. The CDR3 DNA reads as TGTGCCAGCAGCGGACAGGTGTACAATGAGCAGTTCTTC. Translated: CASSGQVYNEQFF. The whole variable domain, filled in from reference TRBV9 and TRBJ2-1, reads DSGVTQTPKHLITATGQRVTLRCSPRSGDLSVYWYQQSLDQGLQFLIQYYNGEERAKGNILERFSAQQFPDLHSELNLSSLELGDSALYFCASSGQVYNEQFFGPGTRLTVL.